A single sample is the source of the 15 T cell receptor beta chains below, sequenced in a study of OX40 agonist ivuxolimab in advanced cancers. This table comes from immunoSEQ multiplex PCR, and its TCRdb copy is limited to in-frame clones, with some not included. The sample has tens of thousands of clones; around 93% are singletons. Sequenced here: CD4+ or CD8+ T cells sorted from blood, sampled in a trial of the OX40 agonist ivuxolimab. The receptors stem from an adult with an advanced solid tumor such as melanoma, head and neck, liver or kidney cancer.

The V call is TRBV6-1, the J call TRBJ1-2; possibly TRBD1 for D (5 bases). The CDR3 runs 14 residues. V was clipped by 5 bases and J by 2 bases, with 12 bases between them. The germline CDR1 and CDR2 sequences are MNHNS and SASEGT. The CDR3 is CASSPYRGNYGYTF. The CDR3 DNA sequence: TGTGCCAGCAGTCCTTATAGGGGAAACTATGGCTACACCTTC.

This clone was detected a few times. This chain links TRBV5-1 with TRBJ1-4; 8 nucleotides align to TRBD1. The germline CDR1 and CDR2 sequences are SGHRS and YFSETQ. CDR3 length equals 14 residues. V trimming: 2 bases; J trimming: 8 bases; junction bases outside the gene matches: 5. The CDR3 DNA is TGCGCCAGCAGCTTAGACAGGGGTGGGGAAAAACTGTTTTTT. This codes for CASSLDRGGEKLFF. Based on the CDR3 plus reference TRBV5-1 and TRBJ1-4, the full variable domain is KAGVTQTPRYLIKTRGQQVTLSCSPISGHRSVSWYQQTPGQGLQFLFEYFSETQRNKGNFPGRFSGRQFSNSRSEMNVSTLELGDSALYLCASSLDRGGEKLFFGSGTQLSVL.

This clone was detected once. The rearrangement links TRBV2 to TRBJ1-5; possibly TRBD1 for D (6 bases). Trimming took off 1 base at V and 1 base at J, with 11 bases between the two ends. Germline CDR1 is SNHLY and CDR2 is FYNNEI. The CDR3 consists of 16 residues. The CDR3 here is CASSEEGVVSNQPQHF. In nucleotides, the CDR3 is TGTGCCAGCAGTGAAGAGGGGGTCGTGAGCAATCAGCCCCAGCATTTT.

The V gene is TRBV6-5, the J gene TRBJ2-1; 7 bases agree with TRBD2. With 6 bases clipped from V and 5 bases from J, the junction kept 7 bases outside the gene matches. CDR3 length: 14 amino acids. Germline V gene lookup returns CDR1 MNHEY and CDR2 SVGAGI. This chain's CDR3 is CASSPRLAHNEQFF. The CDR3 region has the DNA TGTGCCAGCAGCCCCAGACTAGCTCACAATGAGCAGTTCTTC.

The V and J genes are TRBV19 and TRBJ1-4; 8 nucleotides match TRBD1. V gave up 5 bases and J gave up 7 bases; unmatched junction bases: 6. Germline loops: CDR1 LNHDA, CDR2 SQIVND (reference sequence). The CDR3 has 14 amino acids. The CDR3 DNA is TGTGCCAGTAGTCAGCGACAGGGGATTGAAAAACTGTTTTTT. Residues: CASSQRQGIEKLFF.

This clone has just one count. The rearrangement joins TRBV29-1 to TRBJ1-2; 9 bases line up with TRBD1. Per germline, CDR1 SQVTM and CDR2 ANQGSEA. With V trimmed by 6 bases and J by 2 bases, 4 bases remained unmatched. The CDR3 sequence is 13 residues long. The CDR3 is CSVVQGANYGYTF. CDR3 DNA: TGCAGCGTCGTACAGGGGGCGAACTATGGCTACACCTTC.

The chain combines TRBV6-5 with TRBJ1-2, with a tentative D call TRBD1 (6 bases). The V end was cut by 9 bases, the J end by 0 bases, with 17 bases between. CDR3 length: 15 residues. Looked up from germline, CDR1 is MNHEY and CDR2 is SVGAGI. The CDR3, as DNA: TGTGCCAGTAGACGTCAGGGGCTGGCTAACTATGGCTACACCTTC. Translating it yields CASRRQGLANYGYTF.

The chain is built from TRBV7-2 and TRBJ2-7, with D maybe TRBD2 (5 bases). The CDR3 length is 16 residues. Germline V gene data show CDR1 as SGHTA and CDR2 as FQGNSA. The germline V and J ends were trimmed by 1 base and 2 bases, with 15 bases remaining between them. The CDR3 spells CASSLELGGGPYEQYF. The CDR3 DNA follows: TGTGCCAGCAGCTTAGAATTAGGAGGTGGCCCCTACGAGCAGTACTTC.

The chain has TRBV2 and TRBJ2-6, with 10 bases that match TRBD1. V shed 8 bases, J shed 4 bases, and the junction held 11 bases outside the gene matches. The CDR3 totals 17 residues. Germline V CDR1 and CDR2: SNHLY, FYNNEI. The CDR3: CASVPGQGRFGANVLTF. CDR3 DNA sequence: TGTGCCAGCGTCCCGGGACAGGGGAGGTTCGGGGCCAACGTCCTGACTTTC. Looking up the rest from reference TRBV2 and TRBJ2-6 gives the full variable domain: EPEVTQTPSHQVTQMGQEVILRCVPISNHLYFYWYRQILGQKVEFLVSFYNNEISEKSEIFDDQFSVERPDGSNFTLKIRSTKLEDSAMYFCASVPGQGRFGANVLTFGAGSRLTVL.

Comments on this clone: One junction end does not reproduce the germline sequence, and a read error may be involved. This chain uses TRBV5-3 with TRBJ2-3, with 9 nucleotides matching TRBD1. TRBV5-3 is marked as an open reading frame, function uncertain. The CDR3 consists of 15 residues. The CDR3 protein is CASSSRTGASDTQYF. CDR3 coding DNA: TGTGCCAGCAGCTCAAGGACAGGGGCGTCAGATACGCAGTATTTT.

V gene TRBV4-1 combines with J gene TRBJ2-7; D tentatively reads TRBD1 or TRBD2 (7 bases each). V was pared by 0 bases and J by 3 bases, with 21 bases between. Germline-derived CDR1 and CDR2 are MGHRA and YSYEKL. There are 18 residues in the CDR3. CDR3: CASSQDWGRGGLIYEQYF. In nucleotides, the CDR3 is TGCGCCAGCAGCCAAGATTGGGGCAGGGGGGGTTTAATCTACGAGCAGTACTTC.

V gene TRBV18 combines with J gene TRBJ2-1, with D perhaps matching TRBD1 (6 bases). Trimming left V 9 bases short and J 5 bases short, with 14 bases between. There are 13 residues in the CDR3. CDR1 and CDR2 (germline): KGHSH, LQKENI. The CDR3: CASRGQINNEQFF. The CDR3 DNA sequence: TGTGCCAGTCGTGGACAGATTAACAATGAGCAGTTCTTC.

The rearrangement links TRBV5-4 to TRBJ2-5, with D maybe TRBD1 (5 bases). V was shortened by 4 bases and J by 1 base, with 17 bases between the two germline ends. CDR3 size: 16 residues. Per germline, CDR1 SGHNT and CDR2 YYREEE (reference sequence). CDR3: CASSPGGALIQETQYF. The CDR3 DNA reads TGTGCCAGCAGCCCCGGTGGGGCACTTATCCAAGAGACCCAGTACTTC.

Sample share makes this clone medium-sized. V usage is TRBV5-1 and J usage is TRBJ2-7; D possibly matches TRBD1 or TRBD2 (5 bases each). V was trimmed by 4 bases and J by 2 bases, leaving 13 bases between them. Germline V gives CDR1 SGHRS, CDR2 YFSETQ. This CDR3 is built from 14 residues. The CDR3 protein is CASSLDGGTYEQYF. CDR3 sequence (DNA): TGCGCCAGCAGCCTGGATGGGGGAACCTACGAGCAGTACTTC.

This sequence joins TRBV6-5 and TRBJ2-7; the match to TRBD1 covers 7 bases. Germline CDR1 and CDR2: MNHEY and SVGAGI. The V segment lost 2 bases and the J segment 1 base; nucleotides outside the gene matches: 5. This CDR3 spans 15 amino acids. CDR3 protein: CASSYVRQGSYEQYF. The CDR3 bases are TGTGCCAGCAGTTACGTAAGACAGGGATCCTACGAGCAGTACTTC.